One and the same sample provided the 25 T cell receptor beta chains below, sequenced in a study of early T cells in non-severe SARS-CoV-2 infection. TCRdb reanalysed the 5' RACE reads using MiXCR and keeps one entry per CDR3 protein. This repertoire shows approximately 43,000 distinct CDR3 sequences, approximately 7.1% found once; its top ten account for roughly 4.3%. Material: whole blood. These receptors came from an adult who was a healthcare worker with PCR-confirmed SARS-CoV-2 infection or an uninfected control (not recorded which).

This clonotype was seen repeatedly, ten times or more. This chain uses TRBV29-1 with TRBJ2-5; 10 nucleotides match TRBD2. The CDR3 length is 15 residues. Germline V lookup: CDR1 SQVTM, CDR2 ANQGSEA. V was pared by 2 bases and J by 2 bases, with 5 bases of the junction left unmatched. The CDR3 DNA sequence: TGCAGCGTTGAACCAGCGGGGGGGCTTCAAGAGACCCAGTACTTC. Its translation: CSVEPAGGLQETQYF.

At least ten counts were recorded for this clonotype. The chain joins TRBV6-5 to TRBJ2-5, with D perhaps TRBD2 (6 bases). This CDR3 has 15 amino acids. Trimming shortened V by 2 bases and J by 2 bases, and 12 bases separated the two germline ends. The germline V gene has CDR1 MNHEY and CDR2 SVGAGI. CDR3 DNA: TGTGCCAGCAGTTACATTGGCGCGGGGCAAGAGACCCAGTACTTC. Translation: CASSYIGAGQETQYF.

The chain has TRBV20-1 and TRBJ2-5; D call uncertain. Germline V gene data show CDR1 as DFQATT and CDR2 as SNEGSKA (reference sequence). The CDR3 is made up of 11 amino acids. The ends were cut back, 3 bases at V and 5 bases at J, with 7 bases in the middle. CDR3: CSASGPETQYF. The DNA for the CDR3 is TGCAGTGCTAGTGGCCCCGAGACCCAGTACTTC.

This sequence joins TRBV12-3 or TRBV12-4 and TRBJ2-7; D unresolved. This CDR3 contains 14 residues. Trimming stripped 3 bases from V and 3 bases from J, with 12 bases between. CDR3 in amino acids: CASSFGKARYEQYF. CDR3 DNA sequence: TGTGCCAGCAGTTTTGGGAAAGCTCGCTACGAGCAGTACTTC.

This clonotype has only a few counts. The chain recombines TRBV20-1 with TRBJ2-3; 7 nucleotides match TRBD1. There are 17 residues in the CDR3. V lost 0 bases and J lost 2; bases outside the gene matches: 11. CDR1 and CDR2 (germline): DFQATT, SNEGSKA (reference sequence). CDR3 in amino acids: CSARDIGTDLVTDTQYF. Written as DNA, the CDR3 is TGCAGTGCTAGAGATATAGGGACAGACCTAGTCACAGATACGCAGTATTTT.

This clonotype was counted only a few times. This sequence joins TRBV3-1 and TRBJ2-5, with D uncertain. Per germline, CDR1 LGHDT and CDR2 YNNKEL (reference sequence). V lost 1 base to trimming and J lost 5 bases, with 8 bases between them. This CDR3 spans 13 amino acids. CDR3 region: CASSQGSRETQYF. The CDR3 DNA follows: TGTGCCAGCAGCCAAGGTAGCAGGGAGACCCAGTACTTC.

This clonotype was detected a few times. CDR3 in DNA: TGTGCCAGCAGCCGGGACAGCTCCTCTGGAAACACCATATATTTT. The encoded protein is CASSRDSSSGNTIYF. The J gene is TRBJ1-3, the V gene TRBV7-3, with 7 bases fitting TRBD1. Germline CDR1 reads SGHTA; CDR2 reads FQGTGA. CDR3 length: 15 residues. J lost 0 bases, V lost 5 bases, and 4 bases had no gene match.

In its sample, this clonotype was seen many times. This rearrangement joins TRBV6-1 to TRBJ1-6; 10 nucleotides agree with TRBD1. Germline CDR1 is MNHNS and CDR2 is SASEGT. There are 15 residues in the CDR3. The trim removed 6 bases at V and 8 bases at J, leaving 7 bases unmatched. CDR3 protein: CASSFRTGGDSPLHF. The CDR3 DNA is TGTGCCAGCAGCTTCAGGACAGGGGGGGATTCACCCCTCCACTTT.

This clonotype was detected ten times or more. The V call is TRBV20-1, the J call TRBJ1-2, with a possible D match to TRBD1 (5 bases). Looked up from germline, CDR1 is DFQATT and CDR2 is SNEGSKA (reference sequence). V lost 3 bases and J lost 4, with 9 bases in between. The CDR3 covers 12 residues. The CDR3 nucleotides read TGCAGTGCTAGTGTCCAGGGCTATGGCTACACCTTC. Translating gives CSASVQGYGYTF.

This clonotype has ten or more counts. The rearrangement uses TRBV7-8 and TRBJ1-6, with D unclear. The V gene's germline CDR1 is SGHVS and CDR2 FQNEAQ. The CDR3 runs to 13 residues. V lost 9 bases and J lost 7, with 13 bases in between. CDR3 bases: TGTGCCAGTAATTCGAGAGTAAATTCACCCCTCCACTTT. It specifies CASNSRVNSPLHF.

V is TRBV7-9 and J is TRBJ2-1; the D call may be TRBD1 or TRBD2 (6 bases each). V was shortened by 4 bases and J by 4 bases, with 8 bases between the two germline ends. Germline lookup yields CDR1 SEHNR and CDR2 FQNEAQ (reference sequence). The CDR3 has 13 residues. For the CDR3, the DNA is TGTGCCAGCAGCTCGGGGGCATACAATGAGCAGTTCTTC. Protein product: CASSSGAYNEQFF.

There are many counts of this clonotype. V usage is TRBV12-3 or TRBV12-4 and J usage is TRBJ2-7; TRBD1 matches at 7 bases. The CDR3 contains 14 residues. The junction had 4 bases not matched to a gene; V was cut back by 5 bases and J by 0 bases. CDR3 DNA: TGTGCCAGCAGTCAAAGGGACAGCTCCTACGAGCAGTACTTC. It translates to CASSQRDSSYEQYF.

This clonotype was detected only a few times. The gene calls are TRBV7-8 and TRBJ1-1; TRBD1 is a possible D gene (5 bases). The CDR3 runs 13 residues. The V end lost 4 bases, the J end lost 6 bases, and 12 bases lay between the germline ends. The germline CDR1 and CDR2 sequences are SGHVS and FQNEAQ. DNA for the CDR3: TGTGCCAGCAGCTCTGACAGAGTCCCTGAAGCTTTCTTT. The encoded protein is CASSSDRVPEAFF.

The chain recombines TRBV9 with TRBJ2-3, with 9 bases aligning to TRBD2. This CDR3 is built from 16 residues. CDR1 and CDR2 from the germline V gene are SGDLS and YYNGEE. J gave up 2 bases and V 2 bases, and 6 bases lay outside the gene matches. The chain's CDR3 is CASSVQTSGYTDTQYF. DNA of the CDR3: TGTGCCAGCAGCGTTCAGACTAGCGGCTACACAGATACGCAGTATTTT.

The chain links TRBV5-5 to TRBJ2-3; D gene unclear. Trimming stripped 0 bases from V and 2 bases from J, with 7 bases between. The CDR3 covers 14 residues. CDR1 and CDR2 from the germline V gene are SGHKS and YYEKEE (reference sequence). The CDR3 protein is CASSLEAYTDTQYF. For the CDR3, the DNA is TGTGCCAGCAGCTTGGAGGCTTACACAGATACGCAGTATTTT.

In this sample, this clonotype turned up a few times. The V and J genes are TRBV7-2 and TRBJ2-1, with 12 bases fitting TRBD1. V shed 6 bases, J shed 6 bases, and the junction held 9 bases outside the gene matches. Germline-derived CDR1 and CDR2 are SGHTA and FQGNSA. CDR3 length: 16 amino acids. The CDR3 nucleotides are TGTGCCAGCAGTATGCCGGGACAGGGGGCTGTCAATGAGCAGTTCTTC. It encodes CASSMPGQGAVNEQFF.

This clonotype was detected many times. This sequence joins TRBV3-1 and TRBJ2-1; no firm D call. The germline V gene encodes CDR1 LGHDT and CDR2 YNNKEL (reference sequence). Trimming shortened V by 4 bases and J by 2 bases, and 3 bases separated the two germline ends. This CDR3 spans 12 amino acids. DNA of the CDR3: TGTGCCAGCAGCCCCACCTACAATGAGCAGTTCTTC. Residues: CASSPTYNEQFF.

The V gene is TRBV25-1, the J gene TRBJ1-4; D is perhaps TRBD1 (6 bases). CDR1 is MGHDK and CDR2 is SYGVNS in the germline V gene. This CDR3 is 15 amino acids long. V was cut by 0 bases and J by 6 bases, with 11 bases left in between. In DNA form, the CDR3 reads TGTGCCAGCAGTGAATACCGAGGGGGAGATGAAAAACTGTTTTTT. Translation: CASSEYRGGDEKLFF.

At least ten counts were recorded for this clonotype. J is TRBJ2-1 and V is TRBV20-1; tentatively, D is TRBD2 (6 bases). The germline V gene encodes CDR1 DFQATT and CDR2 SNEGSKA (reference sequence). The CDR3 covers 15 residues. V was cut by 5 bases and J by 7 bases, with 21 bases left in between. This CDR3 is CSARGLTDAGNEQFF. The CDR3 DNA follows: TGCAGTGCTCGTGGACTAACGGATGCCGGGAATGAGCAGTTCTTC.

This clonotype was recorded many times. The chain links TRBV7-3 to TRBJ2-5; the match to TRBD1 covers 10 bases. Germline CDR1 and CDR2: SGHTA and FQGTGA. The CDR3 contains 15 residues. The junction had 8 bases not matched to a gene; V was cut back by 5 bases and J by 5 bases. The CDR3 DNA sequence: TGTGCCAGCAGCCAGGGGACAGGGGCAGCGGAGACCCAGTACTTC. Translated, it gives CASSQGTGAAETQYF.

This clonotype was seen ten or more times. The chain combines TRBV7-8 with TRBJ2-5; D may be TRBD1 (6 bases). The germline CDR1 and CDR2 sequences are SGHVS and FQNEAQ. This CDR3 is 17 amino acids long. The ends were cut back, 7 bases at V and 1 base at J, with 22 bases in the middle. The CDR3 region is CASIPYLTGRVQETQYF. The CDR3 DNA follows: TGTGCCAGCATCCCTTACCTCACAGGGCGGGTCCAAGAGACCCAGTACTTC.

This clonotype has a handful of counts. The chain couples TRBV9 to TRBJ2-5; 15 bases fit TRBD2. Germline CDR1 SGDLS, CDR2 YYNGEE. The J segment lost 5 bases and the V segment lost 2 bases, leaving 10 bases of the junction unmatched. The CDR3 extends over 18 amino acids. The CDR3 DNA is TGTGCCAGCAGCGTTTCATCCCCCGGACTAGCGGGGGGGGAGACCCAGTACTTC. Translated: CASSVSSPGLAGGETQYF.

This clonotype has a handful of counts. The V and J genes are TRBV12-2 and TRBJ1-1; whether TRBD1, the table's D call, matches the DNA was not checked. TRBV12-2 is annotated as a pseudogene. The CDR3 is 17 amino acids. CDR3 DNA sequence: TGTGCAAGTCGCTCTCCTCCCGACAGGGTGATGAACACTGAAGCTTTCTTT. Protein sequence: CASRSPPDRVMNTEAFF.

There are a few counts of this clonotype. V gene TRBV12-3 or TRBV12-4 combines with J gene TRBJ2-2; TRBD1 aligns across 8 bases. Trimming removed 3 bases from V and 4 bases from J; junction bases left unmatched: 4. The length of the CDR3 is 15 residues. In DNA, the CDR3 is TGTGCCAGCAGTTTTGGCAGGGGGCGCACCGGGGAGCTGTTTTTT. This codes for CASSFGRGRTGELFF.

In its sample, this clonotype was seen a few times. CDR3 region: CASSLTGTPSGANVLTF. The CDR3 DNA sequence: TGCGCCAGCAGCTTAACAGGGACCCCCTCTGGGGCCAACGTCCTGACTTTC. The chain is built from TRBV5-1 and TRBJ2-6; maybe TRBD1 (6 bases). Germline-derived CDR1 and CDR2 are SGHRS and YFSETQ. The CDR3 runs 17 residues. Trimming shortened V by 2 bases and J by 0 bases, and 12 bases separated the two germline ends. Together with reference TRBV5-1 and TRBJ2-6, the CDR3 gives the full variable domain: KAGVTQTPRYLIKTRGQQVTLSCSPISGHRSVSWYQQTPGQGLQFLFEYFSETQRNKGNFPGRFSGRQFSNSRSEMNVSTLELGDSALYLCASSLTGTPSGANVLTFGAGSRLTVL.